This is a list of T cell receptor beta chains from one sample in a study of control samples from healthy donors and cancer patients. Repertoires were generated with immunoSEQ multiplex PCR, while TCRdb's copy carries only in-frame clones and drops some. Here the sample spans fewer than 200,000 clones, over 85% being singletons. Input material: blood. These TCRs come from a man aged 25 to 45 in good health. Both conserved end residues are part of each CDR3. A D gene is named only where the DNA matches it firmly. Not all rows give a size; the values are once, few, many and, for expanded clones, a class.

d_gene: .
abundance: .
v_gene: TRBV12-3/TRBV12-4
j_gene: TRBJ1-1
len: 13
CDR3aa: CASSLSRENEAFF
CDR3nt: TGTGCCAGCAGTTTGTCCCGGGAGAATGAAGCTTTCTTT

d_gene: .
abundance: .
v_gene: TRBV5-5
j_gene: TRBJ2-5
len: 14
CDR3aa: CASSRGKAQETQYF
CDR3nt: TGTGCCAGCAGCCGGGGGAAAGCCCAAGAGACCCAGTACTTC

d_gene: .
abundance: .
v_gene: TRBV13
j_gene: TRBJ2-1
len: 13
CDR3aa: CASSSQMRNEQFF
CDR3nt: TGTGCCAGCAGCTCCCAGATGAGGAATGAGCAGTTCTTC

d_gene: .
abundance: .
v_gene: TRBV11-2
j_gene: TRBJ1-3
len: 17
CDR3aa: CASSPRPVGIGGNTIYF
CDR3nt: TGTGCCAGCAGCCCCCGACCGGTCGGGATCGGTGGAAACACCATATATTTT

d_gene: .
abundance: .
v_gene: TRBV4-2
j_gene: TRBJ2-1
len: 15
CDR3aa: CASSHAGTFYNEQFF
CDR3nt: TGTGCCAGCAGCCACGCCGGGACTTTTTATAATGAGCAGTTCTTC

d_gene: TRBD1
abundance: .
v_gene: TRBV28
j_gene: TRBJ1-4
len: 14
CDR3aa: CATSQGARGEKLFF
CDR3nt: TGTGCCACCTCACAGGGGGCGCGTGGGGAAAAACTGTTTTTT

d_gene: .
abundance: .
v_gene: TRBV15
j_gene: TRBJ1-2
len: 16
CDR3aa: CATSRDIAGALEGYTF
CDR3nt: TGTGCCACCAGCAGAGATATAGCAGGGGCGCTTGAGGGCTACACCTTC

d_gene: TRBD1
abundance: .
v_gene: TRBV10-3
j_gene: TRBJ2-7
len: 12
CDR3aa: CAISGTGFEQYF
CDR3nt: TGTGCCATTTCGGGGACAGGGTTCGAGCAGTACTTC

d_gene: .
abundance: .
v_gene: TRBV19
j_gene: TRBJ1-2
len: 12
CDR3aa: CASTTSEVFYTF
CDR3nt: TGTGCCAGTACTACTTCCGAAGTCTTCTACACCTTC

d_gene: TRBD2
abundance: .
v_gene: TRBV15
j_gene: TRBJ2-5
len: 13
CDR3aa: CATSGRRQETQYF
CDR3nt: TGTGCCACTTCCGGGAGGAGGCAAGAGACCCAGTACTTC

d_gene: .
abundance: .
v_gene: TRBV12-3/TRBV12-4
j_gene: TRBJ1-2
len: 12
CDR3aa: CASSPMGYGYTF
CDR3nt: TGTGCCAGCAGTCCGATGGGTTATGGCTACACCTTC

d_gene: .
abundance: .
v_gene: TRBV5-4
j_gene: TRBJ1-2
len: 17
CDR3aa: CASSLEARVAPSDGYTF
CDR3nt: TGTGCCAGCAGCTTGGAGGCCAGGGTGGCCCCTTCCGATGGCTACACCTTC

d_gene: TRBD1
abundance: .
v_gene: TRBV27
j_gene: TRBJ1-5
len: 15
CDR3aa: CASSTYRQGGQPQHF
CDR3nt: TGTGCCAGCAGTACCTACCGACAGGGAGGACAGCCCCAGCATTTT

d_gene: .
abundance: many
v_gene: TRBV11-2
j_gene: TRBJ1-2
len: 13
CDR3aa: CASSSGLGYGYTF
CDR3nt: TGTGCCAGCAGCTCCGGGCTAGGGTATGGCTACACCTTC

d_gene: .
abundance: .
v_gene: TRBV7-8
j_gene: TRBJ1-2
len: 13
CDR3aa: CASSLGGDYGYTF
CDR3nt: TGTGCCAGCAGCTTGGGAGGGGACTATGGCTACACCTTC

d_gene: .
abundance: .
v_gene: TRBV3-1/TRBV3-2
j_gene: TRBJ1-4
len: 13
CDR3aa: CASSQGRAEKLFF
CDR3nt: TGTGCCAGCAGCCAGGGGAGGGCAGAAAAACTGTTTTTT

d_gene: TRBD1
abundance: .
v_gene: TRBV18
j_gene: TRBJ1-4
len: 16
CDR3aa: CASSPALGQRNEKLFF
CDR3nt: TGTGCCAGCTCACCAGCGTTGGGACAGCGTAATGAAAAACTGTTTTTT

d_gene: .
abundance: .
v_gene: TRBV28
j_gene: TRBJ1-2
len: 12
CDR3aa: CAGSQGSYGYTF
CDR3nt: TGTGCCGGAAGCCAGGGAAGCTATGGCTACACCTTC

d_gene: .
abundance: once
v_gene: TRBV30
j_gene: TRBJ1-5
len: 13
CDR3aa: CAWSRSFNQPQHF
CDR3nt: TGTGCCTGGAGCCGGAGTTTCAATCAGCCCCAGCATTTT

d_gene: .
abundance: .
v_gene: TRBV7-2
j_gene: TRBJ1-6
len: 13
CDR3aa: CASSTRQLSPPHF
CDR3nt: TGTGCCAGCAGCACCAGACAGTTGTCACCCCCCCACTTT

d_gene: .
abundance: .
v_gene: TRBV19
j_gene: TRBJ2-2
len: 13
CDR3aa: CASSMDGTGELFF
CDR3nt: TGTGCCAGTAGTATGGATGGTACCGGGGAGCTGTTTTTT

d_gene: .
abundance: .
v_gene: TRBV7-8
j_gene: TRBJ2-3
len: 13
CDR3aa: CASSLAGEDTQYF
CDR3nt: TGTGCCAGCAGCTTAGCGGGGGAAGATACGCAGTATTTT

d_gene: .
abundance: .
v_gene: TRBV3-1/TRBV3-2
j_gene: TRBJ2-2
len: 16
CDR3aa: CASSQETRGAGGELFF
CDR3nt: TGTGCCAGCAGCCAAGAGACCCGGGGGGCCGGTGGGGAGCTGTTTTTT

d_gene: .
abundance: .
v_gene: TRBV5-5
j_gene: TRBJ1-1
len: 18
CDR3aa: CASTKIAGTPVANTEAFF
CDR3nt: TGTGCCAGCACCAAAATCGCCGGGACACCAGTTGCCAACACTGAAGCTTTCTTT

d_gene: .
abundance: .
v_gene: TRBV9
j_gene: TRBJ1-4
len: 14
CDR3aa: CASSEGRGNEKLFF
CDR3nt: TGTGCCAGCAGCGAGGGTAGGGGAAATGAAAAACTGTTTTTT

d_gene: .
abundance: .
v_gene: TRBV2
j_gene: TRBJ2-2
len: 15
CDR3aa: CASRGRGRNTGELFF
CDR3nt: TGTGCCAGCAGGGGCAGGGGACGGAACACCGGGGAGCTGTTTTTT

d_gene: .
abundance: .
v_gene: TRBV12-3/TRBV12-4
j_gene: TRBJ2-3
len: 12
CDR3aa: CASSWAADTQYF
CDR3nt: TGTGCCAGCAGTTGGGCGGCAGATACGCAGTATTTT

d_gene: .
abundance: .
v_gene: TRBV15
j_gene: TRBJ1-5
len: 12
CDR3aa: CATRKGNQPQHF
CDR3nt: TGTGCCACCAGAAAGGGAAATCAGCCCCAGCATTTT